These 26 T cell receptor beta chains came from one sample sequenced in a study of tumor-infiltrating lymphocytes in primary liver carcinoma. It was unsorted whole blood that yielded blood RNA, and germline DNA was also extracted. The template, about 550 ng total RNA, yielded TCR beta cDNA made with a constant-region primer. Libraries of TCR beta came from three nested multiplex PCR rounds with slightly modified ARM-PCR. Two initial PCR rounds of 10 to 11 cycles each paired TRBV1-TRBV30 forward primers with a C-beta reverse primer. Each CDR3 protein is one row after TCRdb ran MiXCR on the multiplex PCR reads. The sample holds about 320,000 distinct CDR3 sequences, approximately 54% seen once. The source material was peripheral blood. These TCRs come from a young woman with primary liver carcinoma and hepatitis B virus infection.

The rearrangement links TRBV7-9 to TRBJ1-1, with a tentative D call TRBD1 (6 bases). The V gene lost 5 bases and the J gene lost 2 bases, with 24 bases spanning the gap. CDR3 length: 18 residues. CDR1 SEHNR and CDR2 FQNEAQ come from the germline V gene (reference sequence). The CDR3 loop is CASSSRGGVTGRNTEAFF. The CDR3 DNA reads TGTGCCAGCAGCAGCCGGGGAGGGGTTACAGGGCGAAACACTGAAGCTTTCTTT.

This clonotype was observed a handful of times. The chain uses TRBV6-6 and TRBJ2-3, with D tentatively TRBD1 (5 bases). CDR3 size: 16 residues. With 2 bases removed from V and 2 bases from J, the gap between germline ends came to 14 bases. The V gene's germline CDR1 is MNHNY and CDR2 SVGAGI (reference sequence). CDR3 sequence reads: CASSYGASRVTDTQYF. The CDR3 DNA reads as TGTGCCAGCAGTTACGGGGCAAGCAGAGTCACAGATACGCAGTATTTT.

Notes on this clonotype: This may be a read error: a much more frequent sequence differs by one nucleotide. CDR3: CASRTYGGIDTGELCF. DNA of the CDR3: TGTGCCAGCAGGACATATGGCGGGATAGACACCGGGGAGCTGTGTTTT. The chain links TRBV6-2 or TRBV6-3 to TRBJ2-2; TRBD2 is a possible D gene (6 bases). Germline CDR1 and CDR2: MNHEY and SVGEGT. The CDR3 is 16 amino acids.

V gene TRBV14 combines with J gene TRBJ2-2; D uncertain. CDR3 length: 15 amino acids. The germline V and J ends were trimmed by 8 bases and 0 bases, with 13 bases remaining between them. Germline V CDR1 and CDR2: SGHDN, FVKESK. DNA of the CDR3: TGTGCCAGCGGCCTTGGACCAGCGAACACCGGGGAGCTGTTTTTT. Translated, it gives CASGLGPANTGELFF.

Of note for this clonotype: This may stem from a read error, because a much larger clone lies one nucleotide away. V is TRBV28 and J is TRBJ2-5, with D perhaps being TRBD1 or TRBD2 (5 bases each). The CDR3 is made up of 15 amino acids. Germline V gene data show CDR1 as MDHEN and CDR2 as SYDVKM. The DNA for the CDR3 is TGTGCCAGCAGTTTAGGTCGACGGAAAGGGGAGACCCAGCACTTC. It encodes CASSLGRRKGETQHF.

With respect to this clonotype: The junction does not match germline at one end; this may be a read error. The genes are TRBV6-2 or TRBV6-3 and TRBJ2-7, with 13 bases identical to TRBD2. The CDR3 extends over 15 amino acids. The germline V gene encodes CDR1 MNHEY and CDR2 SVGEGT. CDR3 protein: CASRRTSGSSHEQYF. CDR3 DNA sequence: TGTGCCAGCAGGCGGACTAGCGGGAGCTCCCACGAGCAGTACTTC.

CDR3 nucleotide sequence: TGTGCCAACAGAACAGGCGTCTGCAGGGGCACAGATACGCAGTATTTT. It codes for CANRTGVCRGTDTQYF. This chain uses TRBV11-2 with TRBJ2-3; TRBD1 might be the D (5 bases). With 10 bases removed from V and 1 base from J, the gap between germline ends came to 21 bases. CDR3 size: 16 residues. The germline gives CDR1 SGHAT, CDR2 FQNNGV.

V is TRBV7-9 and J is TRBJ2-5; maybe TRBD2 (6 bases). This CDR3 is built from 14 residues. Germline lookup yields CDR1 SEHNR and CDR2 FQNEAQ (reference sequence). The V gene lost 8 bases and the J gene lost 2 bases, with 15 bases spanning the gap. CDR3 sequence (DNA): TGTGCCAGCCTAAAACGGGACTCGCAAGAGACCCAGTACTTC. Protein sequence: CASLKRDSQETQYF.

Note on this clonotype: An end of the junction does not agree with germline; a read error may underlie this. The chain employs TRBV6-5 and TRBJ1-5; D is unclear. Germline CDR1 and CDR2: MNHEY and SVGAGI. CDR3 length: 14 amino acids. In DNA form, the CDR3 reads TGTGCCAACAGTTTGGACCATAGCAATCAGCCCCAACATTTT. It specifies CANSLDHSNQPQHF.

This clonotype has at least ten counts. This rearrangement joins TRBV6-1 to TRBJ2-3, with D uncertain. Germline V gene sequence: CDR1 MNHNS, CDR2 SASEGT. Between the trimmed V and J ends, which lost 6 bases and 1 base, there was a span of 11 bases. The CDR3 has 14 residues. In DNA, the CDR3 is TGTGCCAGCAGCCAGGTCGGCGGCACAGATACGCAGTATTTT. Its protein product is CASSQVGGTDTQYF.

This clonotype was seen only a few times. This chain links TRBV5-1 with TRBJ2-2; 9 nucleotides agree with TRBD2. Germline trimming cut 3 bases from V and 2 bases from J; bases unmatched to any gene: 5. The germline CDR1 and CDR2 sequences are SGHRS and YFSETQ. The CDR3 consists of 16 residues. The CDR3 spells CASSSTGLANTGELFF. The CDR3 nucleotides read TGCGCCAGCAGCTCAACGGGACTAGCTAACACCGGGGAGCTGTTTTTT.

Remarks on this clonotype: A junction boundary mismatches the germline segment, possibly from a read error. The rearrangement joins TRBV4-2 to TRBJ2-2; TRBD2 matches at 11 bases. CDR1 is LGHNA and CDR2 is YNFKEQ in the germline V gene. This CDR3 region has 16 residues. The DNA for the CDR3 is TGTGCCAGCAGTCAAGAATTTACTAGCGGGAGCGGGGAGCTGTTTTTT. It codes for CASSQEFTSGSGELFF.

The rearrangement uses TRBV10-3 and TRBJ2-7; perhaps D is TRBD1 or TRBD2 (5 bases each). Between the trimmed V and J ends, which lost 4 bases and 5 bases, there was a span of 12 bases. This CDR3 comprises 13 residues. Germline loops: CDR1 ENHRY, CDR2 SYGVKD. The CDR3 region has the DNA TGTGCCATCAGTGGTCAGGGACGGCACGAGCAGTACTTC. It yields the protein CAISGQGRHEQYF.

The rearrangement joins TRBV7-9 to TRBJ2-7, with 11 nucleotides matching TRBD2. Germline V lookup: CDR1 SEHNR, CDR2 FQNEAQ (reference sequence). The ends lost 5 bases at V and 4 bases at J; junction bases unmatched: 7. The CDR3 contains 15 residues. The CDR3 coding sequence is TGTGCCAGCAGCAAAACTAGCGGGAGAATTTACGAGCAGTACTTC. Its protein is CASSKTSGRIYEQYF.

This clonotype was detected ten times or more. This chain uses TRBV29-1 with TRBJ2-7; D not resolved. Trimming cost V 7 bases and J 3 bases, with 10 bases left between them. The CDR3 consists of 11 residues. Germline values: CDR1 SQVTM, CDR2 ANQGSEA. The CDR3 DNA reads TGCAGCGCAAGACGCGACTACGAGCAGTACTTC. This encodes CSARRDYEQYF.

This chain joins TRBV24-1 and TRBJ2-2; 9 nucleotides line up with TRBD1. The V gene end was trimmed by 9 bases and the J gene end by 6 bases; junction bases not matched to a gene: 10. The germline V gene has CDR1 KGHDR and CDR2 SFDVKD. The CDR3 consists of 15 residues. The chain's CDR3 is CATSAGTGRSGELFF. DNA for the CDR3: TGTGCCACCTCAGCCGGGACAGGGCGCTCCGGGGAGCTGTTTTTT.

This clonotype was seen many times. One junction end disagrees with the germline gene, perhaps due to a read error. This chain joins TRBV29-1 and TRBJ2-1, with D possibly being TRBD2 (6 bases). Germline assignment: CDR1 SQVTM and CDR2 ANQGSEA. The CDR3 runs 13 residues. The CDR3 loop reads CSVEDHGGTLRVF. CDR3 sequence (DNA): TGCAGCGTTGAAGATCATGGGGGGACCTTGAGGGTCTTC.

This rearrangement joins TRBV5-6 to TRBJ2-7, with a tentative D call TRBD1 (6 bases). The CDR3 is made up of 15 amino acids. Germline values: CDR1 SGHDT, CDR2 YYEEEE. V was clipped by 4 bases and J by 5 bases, with 19 bases between them. Here the CDR3 DNA reads TGTGCCAGCAGCCCGGGCTTTGGGACAAGGAACGAGCAGTACTTC. Its protein product is CASSPGFGTRNEQYF.

Concerning this clonotype itself: One end of the junction varies from germline; a read error may be responsible. The chain joins TRBV5-1 to TRBJ2-2; D remains ambiguous. Germline V gene sequence: CDR1 SGHRS, CDR2 YFSETQ. This CDR3 is 11 amino acids long. CDR3 residues: CTSSLVGELFF. The DNA of the CDR3 is TGCACCAGCAGCTTGGTCGGGGAGCTGTTTTTT.

About this clonotype itself: Given a much more abundant clone one base away, this may be a read error. The CDR3 ends on some other residue instead of the conserved phenylalanine or tryptophan, so this is likely a read error. This sequence joins TRBV29-1 and TRBJ2-7; 7 bases map to TRBD1. CDR3 length: 13 residues. The J segment lost 3 bases and the V segment lost 7 bases, leaving 9 bases of the junction unmatched. The germline V gene encodes CDR1 SQVTM and CDR2 ANQGSEA. CDR3 nucleotide sequence: TGCAGCGCCACAGGGGTGCGGTTCTACGAGCAGTACCTC. Residues: CSATGVRFYEQYL.

The J gene is TRBJ2-7, the V gene TRBV28; TRBD2 is a possible D gene (6 bases). V lost 3 bases and J 3 bases, leaving 21 bases between the germline ends. Germline V CDR1 and CDR2: MDHEN, SYDVKM. The CDR3 loop spans 17 amino acids. CDR3: CASSFFGAGYLLYEQYF. CDR3 bases: TGTGCCAGCAGTTTTTTCGGGGCGGGGTACCTACTCTACGAGCAGTACTTC.

Turning to this clonotype: It may be a read error: a sequence one base away is much more abundant. This rearrangement joins TRBV12-3 or TRBV12-4 to TRBJ2-1; D is ambiguous. The CDR3 sequence is 17 residues long. The V gene lost 6 bases and the J gene lost 0 bases, with 18 bases spanning the gap. CDR3 region: CASRTHSSGSSYNEQFF. CDR3 nucleotides: TGTGCCAGCAGAACTCACTCGAGTGGTAGCTCCTACAATGAGCAGTTCTTC.

This chain connects TRBV29-1 to TRBJ2-7; TRBD2 aligns across 7 bases. With 6 bases clipped from V and 4 bases from J, the junction kept 12 bases outside the gene matches. Germline V gives CDR1 SQVTM, CDR2 ANQGSEA. The CDR3 length is 14 residues. Here the CDR3 reads CSVGGEDRVYEQYF. CDR3 DNA sequence: TGCAGCGTGGGGGGGGAAGACCGTGTATACGAGCAGTACTTC.

Points on this clonotype: The germline gene is not matched at one end of the junction; a read error may be the cause. The chain uses TRBV11-2 and TRBJ2-3; D perhaps matches TRBD2 (6 bases). Germline V gene data show CDR1 as SGHAT and CDR2 as FQNNGV. The length of the CDR3 is 15 residues. This chain's CDR3 is CASSRPGLITVTQYF. CDR3 bases: TGTGCCAGTAGCCGCCCGGGACTCATCACAGTTACGCAGTATTTT.

Concerning this clonotype: One base away lies a much larger clone, so this may be a sequencing read error. The chain carries TRBV12-3 or TRBV12-4 and TRBJ2-5; D call uncertain. The V end was cut by 6 bases, the J end by 5 bases, with 22 bases between. This CDR3 comprises 16 residues. CDR3 loop: CASSPILVRKHETQYF. CDR3 nucleotide sequence: TGTGCCAGCAGCCCTATTCTAGTTCGAAAACATGAGACCCAGTACTTC.

V and J are TRBV28 and TRBJ1-2; TRBD1 is a possible D gene (6 bases). The germline V gene encodes CDR1 MDHEN and CDR2 SYDVKM. The CDR3 consists of 12 residues. V lost 7 bases and J 4 bases, leaving 10 bases between the germline ends. DNA for the CDR3: TGTGCCAGCACTGGGGGGCCCTATGGCTACACCTTC. Its protein product is CASTGGPYGYTF.